This TCR beta chain was recovered during a study of T cells after yellow fever vaccination. Study-wide results and caveats: A minor fraction of clonotypes spanned both CD4 and CD8 compartments.

This clonotype was counted ten times or more. Its target is not known. From the 5' RACE reads, TCRdb called clonotypes with MiXCR, one entry per CDR3 protein. The sample has some 300,000 distinct CDR3 sequences, about 10% seen once; the top ten hold less than 3.5%. The receptor was derived from a young man who received the YFV17D yellow fever vaccine. This specimen was CD4+ T cells sorted from PBMCs, taken 45 days after the yellow fever booster vaccination.

The DNA for the CDR3 is TGTGCCAGCAGCGTAGTAGGACTAGTATTCGATGAGCAGTTCTTC. This translates into CASSVVGLVFDEQFF. The chain has TRBV9 and TRBJ2-1, with 7 bases identical to TRBD2. Looked up from germline, CDR1 is SGDLS and CDR2 is YYNGEE. The CDR3 is 15 residues long. With V trimmed by 0 bases and J by 8 bases, 8 bases remained unmatched.